This passage covers 32 T cell receptor beta chains from one sample sequenced in a study of T cell repertoires and HLA-DP antigens. Data came from immunoSEQ multiplex PCR; TCRdb stores just in-frame clones and leaves some out. The sample records approximately 100,000 clones, about 89% being singletons. Their antigens remain unidentified. The sample comprised CD4+ T cells from PBMCs. The receptors stem from a man aged 50 to 59 in good health and CMV-seronegative.

Remarks on this clone: The junction does not match germline at one end; this may be a read error. The rearrangement links TRBV6-5 to TRBJ2-1; D not certain. Looked up from germline, CDR1 is MNHEY and CDR2 is SVGAGI. The CDR3 loop spans 11 amino acids. The CDR3 region is CASSYRGTYLF. The CDR3 DNA sequence: TGTGCCAGCAGTTACCGAGGTACCTACCTCTTC.

V gene TRBV5-4 combines with J gene TRBJ2-3; D perhaps matches TRBD1 (6 bases). Germline V gene data show CDR1 as SGHNT and CDR2 as YYREEE (reference sequence). V was clipped by 6 bases and J by 5 bases, with 16 bases between them. This CDR3 contains 14 residues. The CDR3 sequence: CASNRADRVDTQYF. CDR3 coding DNA: TGTGCCAGCAACAGGGCGGATCGAGTAGATACGCAGTATTTT.

The gene calls are TRBV5-1 and TRBJ1-1; 11 nucleotides match TRBD1. The germline gives CDR1 SGHRS, CDR2 YFSETQ. The CDR3 length is 17 residues. The J segment lost 1 base and the V segment lost 0 bases, leaving 5 bases of the junction unmatched. The CDR3 DNA follows: TGCGCCAGCAGCTTGGGAGGACAGGGGGCGCAGAACACTGAAGCTTTCTTT. Translating gives CASSLGGQGAQNTEAFF.

This chain links TRBV28 with TRBJ1-5, with D unclear. CDR3 length equals 17 residues. The V and J ends lost 2 bases and 1 base respectively, with 15 bases between them. Germline values: CDR1 MDHEN, CDR2 SYDVKM. CDR3 residues: CASSLRIEGLSNQPQHF. The CDR3 DNA reads TGTGCCAGCAGTTTACGAATTGAGGGCCTCAGCAATCAGCCCCAGCATTTT.

V and J are TRBV19 and TRBJ1-5; unclear D gene. Germline V gene sequence: CDR1 LNHDA, CDR2 SQIVND (reference sequence). This CDR3 is 13 amino acids long. V lost 5 bases, J lost 5 bases, and 10 bases lay in between. The CDR3 DNA sequence: TGTGCCAGTAGTCAAGCAAGAGATCAGCCCCAGCATTTT. Translating it yields CASSQARDQPQHF.

The rearrangement links TRBV15 to TRBJ2-1; 12 bases match TRBD1. After removal of 0 bases from V and 6 bases from J, the junction contained 6 bases not matched to a gene. This CDR3 is built from 17 residues. CDR1 is LNHNV and CDR2 is YYDKDF in the germline V gene (reference sequence). The CDR3 spells CATSRDRPGQGANEQFF. DNA for the CDR3: TGTGCCACCAGCAGAGATCGCCCGGGACAGGGGGCCAATGAGCAGTTCTTC. The entire variable domain, with the rest obtained from reference TRBV15 and TRBJ2-1, is as follows: DAMVIQNPRYQVTQFGKPVTLSCSQTLNHNVMYWYQQKSSQAPKLLFHYYDKDFNNEADTPDNFQSRRPNTSFCFLDIRSPGLGDTAMYLCATSRDRPGQGANEQFFGPGTRLTVL.

The V call is TRBV28, the J call TRBJ1-2; D gene unclear. Germline CDR1 reads MDHEN; CDR2 reads SYDVKM. This CDR3 comprises 16 residues. With 6 bases removed from V and 1 base from J, the gap between germline ends came to 18 bases. The CDR3 DNA sequence: TGTGCCAGCAGCACGACCGGACCGGGTCATAACTATGGCTACACCTTC. Amino acid sequence: CASSTTGPGHNYGYTF.

V and J are TRBV2 and TRBJ2-7; perhaps TRBD2 as D (6 bases). The CDR3 length is 14 residues. V shed 6 bases and J shed 2 bases, with 14 bases lying between them. Germline CDR1 and CDR2: SNHLY and FYNNEI. CDR3 DNA sequence: TGTGCCAGCAGACGGGGACTGGCGACCTACGAGCAGTACTTC. Its protein product is CASRRGLATYEQYF.

The V and J genes are TRBV5-1 and TRBJ2-3; a weak D match, TRBD2 (6 bases). Germline V gene data show CDR1 as SGHRS and CDR2 as YFSETQ. The CDR3 contains 14 residues. The V end was cut by 0 bases, the J end by 3 bases, with 8 bases between. This chain's CDR3 is CASSLGRGTDTQYF. In DNA, the CDR3 is TGCGCCAGCAGCTTGGGGCGGGGAACAGATACGCAGTATTTT.

The V gene is TRBV27, the J gene TRBJ2-5, with D perhaps assigned TRBD1 or TRBD2 (7 bases each). CDR1 is MNHEY and CDR2 is SMNVEV in the germline V gene (reference sequence). This CDR3 contains 19 residues. V was pared by 3 bases and J by 4 bases, with 27 bases between. The CDR3 DNA reads TGTGCCAGCAGTTTCTGCAGGTCAGTAGGGGGGGACAGTGGAGAGACCCAGTACTTC. As protein: CASSFCRSVGGDSGETQYF.

This chain uses TRBV2 with TRBJ1-1; D is unclear. This CDR3 spans 13 amino acids. V lost 2 bases and J lost 5, with 9 bases in between. Germline values: CDR1 SNHLY, CDR2 FYNNEI. CDR3 sequence reads: CASSETGGTEAFF. CDR3 coding DNA: TGTGCCAGCAGTGAAACGGGTGGGACTGAAGCTTTCTTT.

This chain uses TRBV6-1 with TRBJ2-3; no firm D call. The CDR3 spans 12 residues. V was cut by 1 base and J by 4 bases, with 3 bases left in between. Germline V CDR1 and CDR2: MNHNS, SASEGT. The CDR3 sequence is CASSEGPDTQYF. In DNA form, the CDR3 reads TGTGCCAGCAGTGAAGGTCCAGATACGCAGTATTTT.

The chain is built from TRBV6-5 and TRBJ2-5; 9 bases match TRBD2. There are 15 residues in the CDR3. V shed 0 bases, J shed 5 bases, and the junction held 4 bases outside the gene matches. Germline V gene lookup returns CDR1 MNHEY and CDR2 SVGAGI. CDR3 sequence reads: CASSYSGGGAETQYF. DNA of the CDR3: TGTGCCAGCAGTTACTCGGGCGGGGGGGCTGAGACCCAGTACTTC.

This clone was found once. J is TRBJ1-5 and V is TRBV6-5, with D tentatively TRBD1 (5 bases). The CDR3 has 14 residues. Germline V lookup: CDR1 MNHEY, CDR2 SVGAGI. The V end lost 6 bases, the J end lost 3 bases, and 12 bases lay between the germline ends. The CDR3 DNA follows: TGTGCCAGCAGCAGCGGGACGGACAATCAGCCCCAGCATTTT. Translated: CASSSGTDNQPQHF.

This chain joins TRBV28 and TRBJ2-7; D is ambiguous. The CDR3 length is 13 residues. The germline CDR1 and CDR2 sequences are MDHEN and SYDVKM. The germline V and J ends were trimmed by 5 bases and 6 bases, with 14 bases remaining between them. This CDR3 reads CASSPVSPIEQYF. The CDR3 DNA reads as TGTGCCAGCAGTCCTGTAAGTCCCATCGAGCAGTACTTC. The variable domain in full, with the rest retrieved from reference TRBV28 and TRBJ2-7, is DVKVTQSSRYLVKRTGEKVFLECVQDMDHENMFWYRQDPGLGLRLIYFSYDVKMKEKGDIPEGYSVSREKKERFSLILESASTNQTSMYLCASSPVSPIEQYFGPGTRLTVT.

This chain uses TRBV30 with TRBJ2-5, with no clear D. The J call could be wrong; TRBJ2-7 is a better fit for the DNA end. CDR3 length equals 14 residues. CDR1 is GTSNPN, CDR2 SVGIG, per germline (reference sequence). Written as DNA, the CDR3 is TGTGCCTGGAGGCCCAAAGCGATTACCTACGAGCAGTACTTC. Translated, it gives CAWRPKAITYEQYF.

The J gene is TRBJ1-5, the V gene TRBV30, with D possibly TRBD1 on 6 matching bases. Germline V gene data show CDR1 as GTSNPN and CDR2 as SVGIG (reference sequence). Trimming shortened V by 6 bases and J by 1 base, and 16 bases separated the two germline ends. This CDR3 spans 15 amino acids. The CDR3 DNA sequence: TGTGCCTGCAGTAAGGGGGTAGGGAGCAATCAGCCCCAGCATTTT. Its translation is CACSKGVGSNQPQHF.

This clone is a singleton in its sample. The chain joins TRBV19 to TRBJ1-3; D perhaps matches TRBD1 (6 bases). The length of the CDR3 is 15 residues. The germline CDR1 and CDR2 sequences are LNHDA and SQIVND (reference sequence). The V end lost 5 bases, the J end lost 4 bases, and 15 bases lay between the germline ends. The CDR3 is CASSPQGIRGNTIYF. CDR3 coding DNA: TGTGCCAGTAGTCCGCAGGGGATACGAGGAAACACCATATATTTT.

The chain links TRBV28 to TRBJ2-2, with 7 bases that match TRBD1. This CDR3 region has 13 residues. The germline V gene has CDR1 MDHEN and CDR2 SYDVKM. J lost 0 bases, V lost 8 bases, and 0 bases had no gene match. DNA of the CDR3: TGTGCCAGCCAGGGGGCGAACACCGGGGAGCTGTTTTTT. It encodes CASQGANTGELFF. Variable domain in full (rest from reference TRBV28 and TRBJ2-2): DVKVTQSSRYLVKRTGEKVFLECVQDMDHENMFWYRQDPGLGLRLIYFSYDVKMKEKGDIPEGYSVSREKKERFSLILESASTNQTSMYLCASQGANTGELFFGEGSRLTVL.

J is TRBJ2-2 and V is TRBV10-3, with 9 positions matching TRBD1. From germline, CDR1 is ENHRY and CDR2 SYGVKD. The CDR3 runs to 15 residues. V shed 6 bases, J shed 2 bases, and the junction held 4 bases outside the gene matches. The CDR3 nucleotides are TGTGCCATCAGGGGACAGGGCCAAAACACCGGGGAGCTGTTTTTT. Amino acid sequence: CAIRGQGQNTGELFF.

This sequence joins TRBV7-9 and TRBJ1-2; no firm D call. The germline CDR1 and CDR2 sequences are SEHNR and FQNEAQ (reference sequence). V lost 4 bases and J 5 bases, leaving 8 bases between the germline ends. There are 12 residues in the CDR3. In nucleotides, the CDR3 is TGTGCCAGCAGCTCCCAGGCGTATGGCTACACCTTC. This translates into CASSSQAYGYTF.

The genes are TRBV6-6 and TRBJ2-5, with TRBD2 as a possible D gene (7 bases). The germline V gene has CDR1 MNHNY and CDR2 SVGAGI (reference sequence). Trimming cost V 7 bases and J 5 bases, with 11 bases left between them. CDR3 size: 12 residues. CDR3 sequence (DNA): TGTGCCAGCAATGGGGGGGCGGAGACCCAGTACTTC. Protein product: CASNGGAETQYF.

This chain uses TRBV18 with TRBJ2-3, with 14 nucleotides matching TRBD2. This CDR3 comprises 17 residues. J gave up 4 bases and V 2 bases, and 5 bases lay outside the gene matches. Germline loops: CDR1 KGHSH, CDR2 LQKENI. CDR3 nucleotides: TGTGCCAGCTCACCAGGGACTAGCGGGAGTGGTGCAGATACGCAGTATTTT. This sequence encodes CASSPGTSGSGADTQYF.

This rearrangement joins TRBV6-1 to TRBJ1-1; D ambiguous. CDR1 and CDR2 from the germline V gene are MNHNS and SASEGT. Trimming removed 10 bases from V and 1 base from J, with 13 bases in between. The CDR3 length is 13 residues. In nucleotides, the CDR3 is TGTGCCACCTTGCGCGACCCGAACACTGAAGCTTTCTTT. This encodes CATLRDPNTEAFF.

This clone showed up just once. The rearrangement links TRBV27 to TRBJ1-5; TRBD1 matches at 7 bases. The CDR3 has 16 amino acids. From germline, CDR1 is MNHEY and CDR2 SMNVEV (reference sequence). The V gene end was trimmed by 3 bases and the J gene end by 6 bases; junction bases not matched to a gene: 11. CDR3 sequence reads: CASSLGIGRGSQPQHF. The CDR3 DNA sequence: TGTGCCAGCAGTTTGGGGATCGGCAGGGGGAGTCAGCCCCAGCATTTT.

This chain links TRBV18 with TRBJ2-1; 7 bases are shared with TRBD2. The CDR3 consists of 14 residues. Germline values: CDR1 KGHSH, CDR2 LQKENI. The trim removed 2 bases at V and 6 bases at J, leaving 4 bases unmatched. The chain's CDR3 is CASSPAGVGNEQFF. CDR3 DNA sequence: TGTGCCAGCTCACCAGCGGGAGTTGGCAATGAGCAGTTCTTC.

This clone was seen a single time. DNA for the CDR3: TGTGCCAGTAGTAGTCTAGCGGGAGCGGCCGGGGAGCTGTTTTTT. Translated: CASSSLAGAAGELFF. The J gene is TRBJ2-2, the V gene TRBV19; 10 positions match TRBD2. J lost 6 bases, V lost 4 bases, and 5 bases had no gene match. The germline V gene encodes CDR1 LNHDA and CDR2 SQIVND (reference sequence). The CDR3 consists of 15 residues.

The rearrangement joins TRBV7-2 to TRBJ2-2; D not certain. Trimming left V 0 bases short and J 4 bases short, with 12 bases between. The CDR3 contains 16 residues. Germline V lookup: CDR1 SGHTA, CDR2 FQGNSA. CDR3 bases: TGTGCCAGCAGCTTAGCCCTAATCACGGGCACCGGGGAGCTGTTTTTT. It encodes CASSLALITGTGELFF.

The chain recombines TRBV12-5 with TRBJ2-1, with a tentative D call TRBD1 (5 bases). V lost 1 base and J lost 6, with 7 bases in between. In germline, CDR1 is LGHNT, CDR2 FRNRAP. This CDR3 region has 13 residues. The CDR3 sequence: CASGLGTLNEQFF. The CDR3 DNA is TGTGCTAGTGGTTTGGGGACACTCAATGAGCAGTTCTTC.

The J gene is TRBJ1-4, the V gene TRBV7-3, with 7 nucleotides matching TRBD1. Trimming cost V 5 bases and J 5 bases; bases outside gene matches: 8. Per the germline V gene, CDR1 is SGHTA and CDR2 is FQGTGA. The CDR3 runs 15 residues. This chain's CDR3 is CASSPSGQKNEKLFF. In DNA, the CDR3 is TGTGCCAGCAGCCCATCGGGACAGAAGAATGAAAAACTGTTTTTT.

To note about this clone: Germline is not matched at one junction end, which may reflect a read error. V usage is TRBV7-7 and J usage is TRBJ2-7; D is perhaps TRBD2 (5 bases). Germline CDR1 and CDR2: SSHAT and FNYEAQ (reference sequence). The CDR3 contains 13 residues. CDR3: CASSLAITGEQYF. The CDR3 DNA reads TGTGCTAGCAGCTTAGCTATCACGGGGGAGCAGTACTTC.

In this sample, this clone turned up a few times. The J gene is TRBJ1-6, the V gene TRBV15; 9 bases align to TRBD1. The CDR3 is made up of 15 amino acids. Trimming at V came to 1 base and at J to 7 bases, leaving 2 bases not matched to a gene. The germline V gene has CDR1 LNHNV and CDR2 YYDKDF (reference sequence). The CDR3 DNA reads TGTGCCACCAGCAGAGGGACAGGGGTGAATTCACCCCTCCACTTT. Residues: CATSRGTGVNSPLHF.